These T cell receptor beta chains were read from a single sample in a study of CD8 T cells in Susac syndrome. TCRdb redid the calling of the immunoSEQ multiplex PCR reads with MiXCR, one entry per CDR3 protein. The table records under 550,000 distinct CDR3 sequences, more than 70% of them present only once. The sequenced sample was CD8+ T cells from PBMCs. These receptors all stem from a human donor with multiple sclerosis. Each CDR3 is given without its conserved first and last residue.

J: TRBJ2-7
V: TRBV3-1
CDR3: ASSPTDWGEQY

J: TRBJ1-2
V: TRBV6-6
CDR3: ASSLPDRENYGYT

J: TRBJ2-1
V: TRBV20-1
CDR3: SARDALTSSYNEQF

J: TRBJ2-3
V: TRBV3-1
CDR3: ASSQKGRGKLADTQY

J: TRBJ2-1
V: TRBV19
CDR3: ASLNSGGDEQF

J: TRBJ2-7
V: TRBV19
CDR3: APEPPYEQY

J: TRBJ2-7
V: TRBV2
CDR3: ARGTSSYEQY

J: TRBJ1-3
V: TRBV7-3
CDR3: ASSLLSGSGNTIY

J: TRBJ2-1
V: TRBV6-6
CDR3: ASSAGLGPDEQF

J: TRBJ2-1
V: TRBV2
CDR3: ASRVLDGGLNNEQF

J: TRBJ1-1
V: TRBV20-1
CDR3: SDHRGPAEAF

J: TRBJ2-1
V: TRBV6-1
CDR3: ASRPVTSFEGVNEQF

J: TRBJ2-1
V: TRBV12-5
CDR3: ASGGTGNLDEQF

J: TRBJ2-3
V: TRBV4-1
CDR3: ASSQSRTSGNTDTQY

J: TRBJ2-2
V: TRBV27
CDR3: ASSLPRTGELF

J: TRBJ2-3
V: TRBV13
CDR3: ASSLERVNTDTQY

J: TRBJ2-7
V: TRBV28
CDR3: ASSFRAPVSYEQY

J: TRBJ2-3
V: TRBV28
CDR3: ASSSRVEGLTDTQY

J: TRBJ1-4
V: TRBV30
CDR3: AWSEGATNEKLF

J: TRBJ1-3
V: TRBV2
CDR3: ASSEYLTVTGNTIY

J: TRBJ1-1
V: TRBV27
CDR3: ASSPLGQRMNTEAF

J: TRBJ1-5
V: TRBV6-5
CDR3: ASSYLGSSNQPQH

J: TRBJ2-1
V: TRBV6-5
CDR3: ASRIAGGGYNEQF

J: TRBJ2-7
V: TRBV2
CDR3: ASRERGDNEQY

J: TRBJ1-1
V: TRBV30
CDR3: AWRADRGGDTEAF

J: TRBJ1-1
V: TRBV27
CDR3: ASSNMVSEAF

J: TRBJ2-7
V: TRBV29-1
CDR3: SVLQGAGEQY

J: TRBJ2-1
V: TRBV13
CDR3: ASSSPGGTYNEQF

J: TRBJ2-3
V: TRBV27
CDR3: ASSPFSSTDTQY

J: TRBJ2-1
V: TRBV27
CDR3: ASTPLGGNEQF

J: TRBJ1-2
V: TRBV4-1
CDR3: ASSQLAGTGGPNDYGYT

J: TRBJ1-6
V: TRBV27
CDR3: ASSEGTAYNSPLH

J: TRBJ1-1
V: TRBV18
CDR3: ASSPPDSPEAF

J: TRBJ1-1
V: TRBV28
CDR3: ASRGLGENADTEAF

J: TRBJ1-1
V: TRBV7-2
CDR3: ASSFRDLRILNTEAF

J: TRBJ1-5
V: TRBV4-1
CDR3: ASSQVAGRNQPQH

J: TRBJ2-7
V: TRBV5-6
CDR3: ASSLVGTSSYEQY

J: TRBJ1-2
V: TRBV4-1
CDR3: ASSQVAASDYGYT

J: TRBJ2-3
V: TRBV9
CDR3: ASSVGDYPSGEDTQY

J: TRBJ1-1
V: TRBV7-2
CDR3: ASSLALAGGNEAF

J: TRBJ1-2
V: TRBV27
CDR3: ASSSYRDTHYGYT

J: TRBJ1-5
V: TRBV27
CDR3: ASSPYRGDQPQH

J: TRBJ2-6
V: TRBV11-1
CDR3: ASSFSQAGGANVLT

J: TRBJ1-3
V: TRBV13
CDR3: ASSMGQAKIRNTIY